This T cell receptor beta chain was sequenced during a study of early stage breast cancer tumors. Findings and limits, study-wide: Commonly generated sequences made up most enriched TCRB sequences shared between patients.

From germline, CDR1 is SGHVS and CDR2 FQNEAQ. This CDR3 is built from 17 residues. V lost 4 bases and J 8 bases, leaving 23 bases between the germline ends. Some clones are missing from TCRdb's copy, which holds only in-frame ones; the method was immunoSEQ multiplex PCR. Of 35,000 to 45,000 clones listed, approximately 74% were seen once; the top ten hold about 7%. Turning to this clone: Its antigen is as yet unknown.

The TCR sequence derives from a person aged 60 to 70 with breast cancer. The rearrangement links TRBV7-8 to TRBJ2-2; possible D gene TRBD2, 7 bases. The specimen was blood. CDR3 sequence reads: CASSYPDGGPTWGELFF. The CDR3 bases are TGTGCCAGCAGCTACCCGGACGGGGGGCCCACGTGGGGGGAGCTGTTTTTT.